Listed here are 26 T cell receptor beta chains from one sample, sequenced in a study of cytomegalovirus exposure and HLA in healthy donors. It was with 60 Vbeta and 13 Jbeta primers that the PCR ran. The protocol was immunoSEQ multiplex PCR, while the TCRdb copy is restricted to in-frame clones and leaves out a portion. The listing records about 140,000 clones. Material: PBMCs. All receptors come from a woman aged 18-29 years in good health and CMV-seronegative.

The chain couples TRBV7-3 to TRBJ2-1; 15 nucleotides align to TRBD2. The junction had 10 bases not matched to a gene; V was cut back by 5 bases and J by 5 bases. Germline V CDR1 and CDR2: SGHTA, FQGTGA. This CDR3 is 18 amino acids long. The CDR3 coding sequence is TGTGCCAGCAGCCCAGCTGGACTAGCGGGAGGGATCCACAATGAGCAGTTCTTC. It encodes CASSPAGLAGGIHNEQFF.

The chain couples TRBV19 to TRBJ2-1; tentatively, D is TRBD1 (6 bases). The CDR3 is made up of 14 amino acids. Germline values: CDR1 LNHDA, CDR2 SQIVND (reference sequence). V dropped 2 bases and J dropped 4 bases, with 9 bases sitting between them. The CDR3 loop is CASSIYGQYNEQFF. Written as DNA, the CDR3 is TGTGCCAGTAGTATATATGGACAGTACAATGAGCAGTTCTTC.

The rearrangement uses TRBV18 and TRBJ1-3, with D hard to call. The germline V gene encodes CDR1 KGHSH and CDR2 LQKENI. The CDR3 sequence is 13 residues long. Trimming took 0 bases from V and 9 from J, leaving 9 bases between them. CDR3 in amino acids: CASSPPSRGTIYF. DNA of the CDR3: TGTGCCAGCTCACCACCGAGTCGGGGCACCATATATTTT.

The genes are TRBV11-2 and TRBJ2-7; weak D call: TRBD2 (5 bases). The V end lost 5 bases, the J end lost 7 bases, and 12 bases lay between the germline ends. This CDR3 has 12 amino acids. CDR1 SGHAT and CDR2 FQNNGV come from the germline V gene. The DNA for the CDR3 is TGTGCCAGCAGCCACGGACTGAGGGAGCAGTACTTC. It codes for CASSHGLREQYF. The whole variable domain, filled in from reference TRBV11-2 and TRBJ2-7, reads EAGVAQSPRYKIIEKRQSVAFWCNPISGHATLYWYQQILGQGPKLLIQFQNNGVVDDSQLPKDRFSAERLKGVDSTLKIQPAKLEDSAVYLCASSHGLREQYFGPGTRLTVT.

J is TRBJ1-2 and V is TRBV30, with D unresolved. The germline V and J ends were trimmed by 0 bases and 6 bases, with 8 bases remaining between them. The CDR3 loop spans 12 amino acids. Germline V gene lookup returns CDR1 GTSNPN and CDR2 SVGIG (reference sequence). Here the CDR3 reads CAWSVRLHGYTF. CDR3 DNA: TGTGCCTGGAGTGTACGACTTCATGGCTACACCTTC.

V and J are TRBV25-1 and TRBJ2-4, with a weak D call TRBD1 (6 bases). The germline CDR1 and CDR2 sequences are MGHDK and SYGVNS. The V end lost 4 bases, the J end lost 0 bases, and 10 bases lay between the germline ends. The CDR3 spans 15 residues. CDR3 nucleotides: TGTGCCAGCAGTGGGGGGCTCGGAGCCAAAAACATTCAGTACTTC. Translating it yields CASSGGLGAKNIQYF.

This chain uses TRBV18 with TRBJ2-7; 9 positions agree with TRBD2. The CDR3 is 16 amino acids. After removal of 1 base from V and 6 bases from J, the junction contained 10 bases not matched to a gene. From germline, CDR1 is KGHSH and CDR2 LQKENI. CDR3 nucleotides: TGTGCCAGCTCACCACGTCAAGCGGGAGGTGTTAGCGAGCAGTACTTC. Its translation is CASSPRQAGGVSEQYF.

Note on this clone: Other DNA sequences in the same sample also yield this CDR3. The V call is TRBV2, the J call TRBJ2-6, with D perhaps matching TRBD1 (5 bases). This CDR3 is 15 amino acids long. The V end lost 8 bases, the J end lost 4 bases, and 15 bases lay between the germline ends. The germline gives CDR1 SNHLY, CDR2 FYNNEI. This CDR3 reads CASGRDGAGANVLTF. The CDR3 nucleotides are TGTGCCAGCGGCAGGGATGGTGCCGGGGCCAACGTCCTGACTTTC. Filled out from reference TRBV2 and TRBJ2-6, the complete variable domain reads EPEVTQTPSHQVTQMGQEVILRCVPISNHLYFYWYRQILGQKVEFLVSFYNNEISEKSEIFDDQFSVERPDGSNFTLKIRSTKLEDSAMYFCASGRDGAGANVLTFGAGSRLTVL.

The chain links TRBV12-5 to TRBJ1-2; D unclear. Trimming left V 1 base short and J 6 bases short, with 6 bases between. Germline V lookup: CDR1 LGHNT, CDR2 FRNRAP. The CDR3 length is 12 residues. Here the CDR3 reads CASGLGGHGYTF. In nucleotides, the CDR3 is TGTGCTAGTGGTTTGGGAGGGCATGGCTACACCTTC.

The chain links TRBV6-5 to TRBJ2-7; no clear D. There are 12 residues in the CDR3. Trimming took off 5 bases at V and 9 bases at J, with 14 bases between the two ends. Germline CDR1 and CDR2: MNHEY and SVGAGI. The CDR3 loop is CASSPSSTSQYF. In DNA form, the CDR3 reads TGTGCCAGCAGTCCGAGCTCTACGTCGCAGTACTTC.

V gene TRBV9 combines with J gene TRBJ1-2, with D uncertain. The germline V and J ends were trimmed by 0 bases and 4 bases, with 13 bases remaining between them. The CDR3 loop spans 15 amino acids. Germline V CDR1 and CDR2: SGDLS, YYNGEE. The CDR3 is CASSVAPEGGYGYTF. The CDR3 DNA sequence: TGTGCCAGCAGCGTAGCTCCGGAGGGTGGCTATGGCTACACCTTC.

This rearrangement joins TRBV29-1 to TRBJ2-5, with a possible D match to TRBD2 (5 bases). Germline V gene sequence: CDR1 SQVTM, CDR2 ANQGSEA. CDR3 length equals 14 residues. V lost 1 base, J lost 2 bases, and 11 bases lay in between. The CDR3 bases are TGCAGCGTTGAAGCGGAACCGGGGCAAGAGACCCAGTACTTC. Protein product: CSVEAEPGQETQYF.

The chain recombines TRBV4-1 with TRBJ1-3; D gene ambiguous. Trimming took 2 bases from V and 0 from J, leaving 11 bases between them. Germline values: CDR1 MGHRA, CDR2 YSYEKL. This CDR3 contains 16 residues. The CDR3 sequence is CASSQSHRVSGNTIYF. CDR3 sequence (DNA): TGCGCCAGCAGCCAATCCCATCGGGTCTCTGGAAACACCATATATTTT.

J is TRBJ1-4 and V is TRBV4-1; TRBD1 is a possible D gene (5 bases). V was clipped by 5 bases and J by 4 bases, with 11 bases between them. This CDR3 is 14 amino acids long. Germline values: CDR1 MGHRA, CDR2 YSYEKL. The CDR3 spells CASSMGRGNEKLFF. For the CDR3, the DNA is TGCGCCAGCAGCATGGGTAGGGGTAATGAAAAACTGTTTTTT.

The chain has TRBV5-1 and TRBJ2-5, with TRBD2 as a possible D gene (6 bases). Germline V CDR1 and CDR2: SGHRS, YFSETQ. V was shortened by 0 bases and J by 1 base, with 13 bases between the two germline ends. CDR3 length: 16 amino acids. The DNA for the CDR3 is TGCGCCAGCAGCTTGGTGGGTAGCGGAATCCAAGAGACCCAGTACTTC. Residues: CASSLVGSGIQETQYF.

The gene calls are TRBV7-9 and TRBJ2-3; TRBD2 might be the D (6 bases). The CDR3 runs to 15 residues. Trimming took 2 bases from V and 1 from J, leaving 10 bases between them. Germline V gene data show CDR1 as SEHNR and CDR2 as FQNEAQ (reference sequence). The CDR3 spells CASSLRASGTDTQYF. CDR3 nucleotide sequence: TGTGCCAGCAGCTTAAGGGCTAGCGGCACAGATACGCAGTATTTT. The full variable domain, completed using reference TRBV7-9 and TRBJ2-3, is DTGVSQNPRHKITKRGQNVTFRCDPISEHNRLYWYRQTLGQGPEFLTYFQNEAQLEKSRLLSDRFSAERPKGSFSTLEIQRTEQGDSAMYLCASSLRASGTDTQYFGPGTRLTVL.

This sequence joins TRBV9 and TRBJ2-5, with 7 positions matching TRBD2. The CDR3 has 15 residues. Per germline, CDR1 SGDLS and CDR2 YYNGEE. J gave up 5 bases and V 2 bases, and 9 bases lay outside the gene matches. CDR3 DNA: TGTGCCAGCAGCGTCGGAGGCCCAGCGGGGGAGACCCAGTACTTC. Translating gives CASSVGGPAGETQYF.

With regard to this clone: This likely comes from a read error, as the CDR3 has no conserved phenylalanine or tryptophan at its end. The DNA is left out, because the CDR3 cannot be placed on it with certainty; the CDR3 is given as TCRdb lists it. This sequence joins TRBV6-1 and TRBJ1-3. The CDR3 contains 13 residues when both ends are counted. Germline values: CDR1 MNHNS, CDR2 SASEGT. The CDR3 region is CASSDTMGREASL.

This rearrangement joins TRBV29-1 to TRBJ2-5; 10 bases fit TRBD2. With 1 base clipped from V and 5 bases from J, the junction kept 7 bases outside the gene matches. The germline gives CDR1 SQVTM, CDR2 ANQGSEA. CDR3 size: 15 residues. CDR3 loop: CSVEVGGLATETQYF. CDR3 bases: TGCAGCGTTGAAGTGGGGGGACTAGCGACGGAGACCCAGTACTTC.

This sequence joins TRBV9 and TRBJ2-5, with 9 bases identical to TRBD2. Germline CDR1 and CDR2: SGDLS and YYNGEE. CDR3 length equals 15 residues. Trimming removed 7 bases from V and 5 bases from J; junction bases left unmatched: 12. CDR3 in amino acids: CASGRGLAIKETQYF. The DNA for the CDR3 is TGTGCCAGCGGTCGTGGACTAGCGATAAAGGAGACCCAGTACTTC.

The chain combines TRBV5-4 with TRBJ2-1; TRBD2 matches 10 bases. CDR1 is SGHNT, CDR2 YYREEE, per germline (reference sequence). This CDR3 contains 15 residues. J was trimmed by 5 bases and V by 0 bases; bases with no gene match: 2. The CDR3 DNA follows: TGTGCCAGCAGCTTGGGGAGCGGGAGGGACAATGAGCAGTTCTTC. Translated, it gives CASSLGSGRDNEQFF.

The V gene is TRBV9, the J gene TRBJ1-2; 9 positions match TRBD1. This CDR3 is built from 15 residues. V gave up 0 bases and J gave up 6 bases; unmatched junction bases: 6. Germline V gene data show CDR1 as SGDLS and CDR2 as YYNGEE. CDR3 amino acids: CASSVVPTGGDGYTF. In nucleotides, the CDR3 is TGTGCCAGCAGCGTAGTCCCGACAGGGGGTGATGGCTACACCTTC.

The chain carries TRBV15 and TRBJ1-5; perhaps TRBD1 as D (5 bases). This CDR3 is built from 18 residues. The ends were cut back, 1 base at V and 4 bases at J, with 20 bases in the middle. Looked up from germline, CDR1 is LNHNV and CDR2 is YYDKDF (reference sequence). CDR3 amino acids: CATSRGADSVYFNQPQHF. The CDR3 nucleotides read TGTGCCACCAGCAGAGGGGCTGACAGCGTCTACTTTAATCAGCCCCAGCATTTT.

Remarks on this clone: At one end the junction does not follow the germline gene, possibly because of a read error. The chain has TRBV10-3 and TRBJ2-3; 8 positions match TRBD1. Germline CDR1 and CDR2: ENHRY and SYGVKD. The length of the CDR3 is 16 residues. CDR3 protein: CTILETGDGKTDTQYF. CDR3 nucleotide sequence: TGTACCATCCTAGAGACAGGGGATGGAAAGACAGATACGCAGTATTTT.

The chain joins TRBV29-1 to TRBJ2-7; tentatively, D is TRBD1 (6 bases). CDR1 and CDR2 from the germline V gene are SQVTM and ANQGSEA. This CDR3 spans 13 amino acids. The ends were cut back, 6 bases at V and 6 bases at J, with 18 bases in the middle. This chain's CDR3 is CSVTVGARGEQYV. CDR3 nucleotides: TGCAGCGTGACGGTAGGGGCCAGGGGCGAGCAGTACGTC.

The genes are TRBV9 and TRBJ2-3; D may be TRBD2 (5 bases). The germline V gene encodes CDR1 SGDLS and CDR2 YYNGEE. CDR3 size: 14 residues. Trimming cost V 1 base and J 1 base, with 7 bases left between them. Here the CDR3 DNA reads TGTGCCAGCAGCGTATCCGGGGGCACAGATACGCAGTATTTT. Amino acids: CASSVSGGTDTQYF.